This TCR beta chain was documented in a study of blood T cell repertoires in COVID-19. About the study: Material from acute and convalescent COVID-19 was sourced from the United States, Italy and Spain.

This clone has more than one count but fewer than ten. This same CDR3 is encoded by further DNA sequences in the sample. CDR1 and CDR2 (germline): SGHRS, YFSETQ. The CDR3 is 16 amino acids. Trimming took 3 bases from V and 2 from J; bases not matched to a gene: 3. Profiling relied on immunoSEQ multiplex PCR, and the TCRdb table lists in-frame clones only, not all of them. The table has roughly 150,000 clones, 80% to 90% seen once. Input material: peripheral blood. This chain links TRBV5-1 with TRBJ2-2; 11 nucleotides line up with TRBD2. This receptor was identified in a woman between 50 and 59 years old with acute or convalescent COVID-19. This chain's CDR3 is CASSSLAGGNTGELFF. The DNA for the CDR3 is TGCGCCAGCAGCTCCCTAGCGGGAGGTAACACCGGGGAGCTGTTTTTT.